Listed below are T cell receptor beta chains from one sample, sequenced in a study of blood T cell repertoires in COVID-19. The method was immunoSEQ multiplex PCR; TCRdb's version includes in-frame clones alone and lacks a portion of them. The sample holds roughly 350,000 clones, around 85% seen once. The sequenced material came from peripheral blood. The receptor set was obtained from a woman between 18 and 30 years old with acute or convalescent COVID-19. Both conserved end residues are part of each CDR3. D genes are given only for firm matches. Clone size is given for some rows only: seen once, a few or many times, or a class if the clone is expanded.

v_gene	j_gene	len	abundance	d_gene	CDR3nt	CDR3aa
TRBV5-1	TRBJ2-3	14	-	TRBD1	TGCGCCAGCAGCAACGGACAGGTCGCAGATACGCAGTATTTT	CASSNGQVADTQYF
TRBV6-1	TRBJ1-3	12	once	TRBD1	TGTGCCACGGACAGGGGGGGAAACACCATATATTTT	CATDRGGNTIYF
TRBV5-3	TRBJ1-2	14	-	TRBD1	TGTGCCAGAAGCTTGGGGACAGGGTTCTATGGCTACACCTTC	CARSLGTGFYGYTF
TRBV4-2	TRBJ1-6	14	-	-	TGTGCCAGCAGCCAAAATGGGGGGGAGTCACCCCTCCACTTT	CASSQNGGESPLHF
TRBV6-5	TRBJ1-1	13	-	-	TGTGCCAGCACCAGAGGGCAGAACACTGAAGCTTTCTTT	CASTRGQNTEAFF
TRBV7-9	TRBJ2-1	17	-	TRBD1	TGTGCCAGCAGCCCTCAGACAGGGGGGTTGGGCTACAATGAGCAGTTCTTC	CASSPQTGGLGYNEQFF
TRBV4-2	TRBJ1-1	16	-	-	TGTGCCAGCAGCCCTGGATACAGGGAAAGGTTATCTGAAGCTTTCTTT	CASSPGYRERLSEAFF
TRBV5-1	TRBJ2-1	17	-	TRBD2	TGCGCCAGCCGACCCTGGGCGGGACTAGCGGGTGACAATGAGCAGTTCTTC	CASRPWAGLAGDNEQFF
TRBV19	TRBJ1-1	15	-	TRBD1	TGTGCCAGTAGTTTAGGACAGGGGGGGAACACTGAAGCTTTCTTT	CASSLGQGGNTEAFF
TRBV19	TRBJ1-5	13	-	-	TGTGCCAGTAGTATAGCCCTAGCCCCCCCCCAGCATTTT	CASSIALAPPQHF
TRBV4-1	TRBJ1-4	12	-	-	TGCGCCAGCAGCCAAGTTCTAGGGGAACTGTTTTTT	CASSQVLGELFF
TRBV28	TRBJ2-3	11	-	-	TGTGCCAGCACAGGGTCTTATACGCAGTATTTT	CASTGSYTQYF
TRBV7-5	TRBJ1-1	15	-	-	TGTGCCAGAAGCTTAAACACCCCAGGGCACACTGAAGCTTTCTTT	CARSLNTPGHTEAFF
TRBV10-3	TRBJ1-3	14	-	-	TGTGCCATCGCGGGGCTAAGCTCTGGAAACACCATATATTTT	CAIAGLSSGNTIYF
TRBV5-1	TRBJ2-1	15	-	TRBD1	TGCGCCAGCAGCTTGGTTGGACAGGGAATCAATGAGCAGTTCTTC	CASSLVGQGINEQFF
TRBV5-8	TRBJ2-1	13	-	-	TGTGCCAGCAGCTTGGCCTTCTCGTATGAGCAGTTCTTC	CASSLAFSYEQFF
TRBV6-5	TRBJ2-7	11	-	-	TGTGCCAGGCAGCCGGGATACGAGCAGTACTTC	CARQPGYEQYF
TRBV11-2	TRBJ1-2	13	once	TRBD1	TGTGCCAGCAGCTTGGGACAGCAAGGCGGCTACACCTTC	CASSLGQQGGYTF
TRBV6-1	TRBJ1-5	15	-	-	TGTGCCAGCAGTGAAGCTACGGGTAACAATCAGCCCCAGCATTTT	CASSEATGNNQPQHF
TRBV19	TRBJ2-2	15	-	-	TGTGCCAGTAGTATCTTGTCGACAGGCACTGGGGAGCTGTTTTTT	CASSILSTGTGELFF
TRBV19	TRBJ1-1	12	-	-	TGTGCCAGTAGCTCCCCGGGGACTGAAGCTTTCTTT	CASSSPGTEAFF
TRBV27	TRBJ1-5	12	-	-	TGTGGTCGGGGTCGGGGCAATCAGCCCCAGCATTTT	CGRGRGNQPQHF
TRBV2	TRBJ1-1	13	once	-	TGTGCCAGCATAAAGGAGCTTAACACTGAAGCTTTCTTT	CASIKELNTEAFF
TRBV5-1	TRBJ1-5	17	-	TRBD1	TGCGCCAGCAGCTTTATAACCCACAGGGGGCAGGGTCAGCCCCAGCATTTT	CASSFITHRGQGQPQHF
TRBV28	TRBJ1-6	14	-	-	TGTGCCAGCAAACTTAGCTCCTATAATTCACCCCTCCACTTT	CASKLSSYNSPLHF
TRBV3-1/TRBV3-2	TRBJ2-7	14	few	-	TGTGCCAGCAGCCTACAGGGACCCACCTACGAGCAGTACTTC	CASSLQGPTYEQYF
TRBV6-1	TRBJ2-1	15	-	TRBD2	TGTGCCAGCAGTGATGGCTTATGGGGGGGCAATGAGCAGTTCTTC	CASSDGLWGGNEQFF
TRBV24-1	TRBJ2-1	16	-	-	TGTGCCACCAGTGATCCTGACGACACCACCGGCGATGAGCAGTTCTTC	CATSDPDDTTGDEQFF
TRBV7-8	TRBJ2-7	14	-	-	TGTGCCAGCAGCCCCGGGGTTGGGGCCTACGAGCAGTACTTC	CASSPGVGAYEQYF
TRBV5-1	TRBJ2-2	16	-	-	TGCGCCAGCAGCTTGGCGCACTCCTCGAACACCGGGGAGCTGTTTTTT	CASSLAHSSNTGELFF
TRBV4-2	TRBJ2-7	18	-	TRBD2	TGTGCCAGCAGCCAAGAGACGGGACTAGCGGGAGGGTTGTACGAGCAGTACTTC	CASSQETGLAGGLYEQYF
TRBV15	TRBJ2-1	15	-	TRBD2	TGTGCCACCGAATTTAGCGGGAGCTCCTACAATGAGCAGTTCTTC	CATEFSGSSYNEQFF
TRBV6-6	TRBJ2-3	17	-	TRBD2	TGTGCCAGCAGTCTAGCGGGAGGGATCACTGGCACAGATACGCAGTATTTT	CASSLAGGITGTDTQYF
TRBV6-6	TRBJ1-2	16	-	-	TGTGCCAGCAGTTACTCGAAGATTGAAGGAGGGTCTGGCTACACCTTC	CASSYSKIEGGSGYTF
TRBV30	TRBJ1-3	13	-	TRBD1	TGTGCCTGGGATACAGGGGTTGGAAACACCATATATTTT	CAWDTGVGNTIYF
TRBV19	TRBJ2-7	15	-	-	TGTGCCAGTAGTATATCAGGGACTGGTACCTACGAGCAGTACTTC	CASSISGTGTYEQYF
TRBV5-1	TRBJ1-1	17	-	TRBD1	TGCGCCAGCAGCCTCGGACAGGGGGTTTCGAGGAACACTGAAGCTTTCTTT	CASSLGQGVSRNTEAFF
TRBV7-9	TRBJ2-3	13	-	-	TGTGCCAGCAGCCCGGGACTTTCAGATACGCAGTATTTT	CASSPGLSDTQYF
TRBV4-1	TRBJ2-1	16	once	-	TGCGCCAGCAGCCAAGGCGGAGACAGTCCCTACAATGAGCAGTTCTTC	CASSQGGDSPYNEQFF
TRBV7-6	TRBJ2-7	14	-	TRBD1	TGTGCCAGCAGCTTATCGGGACAGCCCTACGAGCAGTACTTC	CASSLSGQPYEQYF
TRBV27	TRBJ2-7	17	-	TRBD2	TGTGCCAGCAGTTTCAACTCGAGACTAGCGGGCTCCTACGAGCAGTACTTC	CASSFNSRLAGSYEQYF
TRBV5-1	TRBJ1-1	14	-	-	TGCGCCAGCAGGAACAACAGGGCCGGGACTGAAGCTTTCTTT	CASRNNRAGTEAFF
TRBV5-6	TRBJ2-3	14	-	-	TGTGCCAGCAGGCCGGGACAAACGACAGATACGCAGTATTTT	CASRPGQTTDTQYF
TRBV5-1	TRBJ1-1	16	once	-	TGCGCCAGCAGCTTGCTCGCCTTGTTCTATAACACTGAAGCTTTCTTT	CASSLLALFYNTEAFF
TRBV5-1	TRBJ2-2	15	-	-	TGCGCCAGCAGCTTGGTTTTGGGGAGTACCGGGGAGCTGTTTTTT	CASSLVLGSTGELFF
TRBV19	TRBJ1-5	15	-	TRBD1	TGTGCCAGTAGTGGTGGACAGGTTCGCAATCAGCCCCAGCATTTT	CASSGGQVRNQPQHF
TRBV7-3	TRBJ2-7	13	-	-	TGTGCCAGCAGCCCACCTAGCTCCTACGAGCAGTACTTC	CASSPPSSYEQYF
TRBV18	TRBJ1-2	14	-	TRBD1	TGTGCCAGCTCACCTATTGGGACAGGGGAAGGCTACACCTTC	CASSPIGTGEGYTF
TRBV5-6	TRBJ1-6	16	once	-	TGTGCCAGCAGCCCCTACGACAGCCTGTTTTATTCACCCCTCCACTTT	CASSPYDSLFYSPLHF
TRBV25-1	TRBJ2-5	16	-	-	TGTGCCAGCAGTCCGTCTGCGGGGAGCGGAAGGGAGACCCAGTACTTC	CASSPSAGSGRETQYF
TRBV2	TRBJ2-3	15	-	TRBD2	TGTGCCAGCAGTGATGGACGGGGGGGCCAAGATACGCAGTATTTT	CASSDGRGGQDTQYF
TRBV30	TRBJ1-5	13	-	-	TGTGCCTGGAGTCTGGGGTGGGGCCAGCCCCAGCATTTT	CAWSLGWGQPQHF